This TCR beta chain was identified during a study of blood T cell repertoires in COVID-19. At the level of the study: The study drew acute and convalescent COVID-19 samples from the United States, Italy and Spain. From T cells, B-cell-depleted T cells, or PBMCs came the material, which was cDNA or gDNA.

The CDR3 has 13 residues. Looked up from germline, CDR1 is GTSNPN and CDR2 is SVGIG (reference sequence). The junction had 3 bases not matched to a gene; V was cut back by 0 bases and J by 6 bases. As processed by the authors: The assay estimated nucleated cells by amplifying reference gene primers. Sequencing was performed with immunoSEQ multiplex PCR; in TCRdb, only in-frame clones are kept and a portion is missing. D and trimming come from the DNA, and the V and J calls and clone size come from that table. Of approximately 50,000 clones in the sample, around 86% were seen once. The chain combines TRBV30 with TRBJ2-3, with 7 bases that match TRBD2. Sequences were obtained from peripheral blood. The source of this sequence is a man aged 45-65 years with active COVID-19. The CDR3 coding sequence is TGTGCCTGGAGTGTACGGGGGGAGGATACGCAGTATTTT. Residues: CAWSVRGEDTQYF.